This T cell receptor (beta chain) is from a study of T cells after yellow fever vaccination. Study summary: Where fractions had low cell numbers, libraries were prepared from them with the SMART-Seq v4 Ultra Low Input RNA kit.

Using its own MiXCR run on the 5' RACE reads, TCRdb lists one record per CDR3 protein. This sample carries 230,000 or so distinct CDR3 sequences, approximately 6.7% of them seen once, and the ten largest clones take 1% to 1.2%. This clonotype showed up just a few times. Antigen specificity is unknown. Overall study results and limits: Reappearing after the booster were most of the clones from primary vaccination (approximately 96% CD4, approximately 88% CD8). FACS-sorted repertoires could contain abundant clonotypes contaminating from the bulk population. Researchers report a weaker secondary response that nonetheless peaked faster, day 5 versus 15.

The sequence derives from a man younger than 45 who received the YFV17D yellow fever vaccine. This specimen consisted of CD4+ T cells sorted from PBMCs, obtained on the day of the yellow fever booster vaccination.

The CDR3 region is CASSLTTSNDGQPQHF. The CDR3 DNA is TGTGCCAGCTCACTGACAACTTCTAACGACGGTCAGCCCCAGCATTTT. The J gene is TRBJ1-5, the V gene TRBV18; D not certain. V was trimmed by 4 bases and J by 6 bases, leaving 19 bases between them. The CDR3 loop spans 16 amino acids. Germline lookup yields CDR1 KGHSH and CDR2 LQKENI.